This TCR beta chain was found in a study of blood T cells in healthy people across ages. Every donor provided roughly 10 milliliters of peripheral blood. Findings and limits, study-wide: It was the long-lived donors that had more naive CD4+ cells and higher diversity than aged donors. Any conclusive comparison of naive versus antigen-experienced cells was prevented by using unsorted PBMCs. Possibly confounding the expanded clonotype changes was the fact that donor CMV status was unknown.

Alongside a J-beta primer mix, a sample-barcoded 5' primer served in a second PCR lasting 7 to 11 cycles. One entry per CDR3 protein, called by TCRdb with MiXCR from the 5' RACE reads. The data hold approximately 1,100,000 distinct CDR3 sequences, with more than 35% observed a single time. Losses at the gene ends were 5 bases for V and 1 base for J; bases not matched to a gene: 8. The CDR3 is 16 residues long. Germline V gene data show CDR1 as SNHLY and CDR2 as FYNNEI. A remark on this clonotype: Its antigen is as yet unknown.

The gene calls are TRBV2 and TRBJ1-2; 9 bases are shared with TRBD1. The specimen sequenced was blood. This receptor was obtained from a woman aged 55-75 years in good health. The CDR3 sequence is CASSISGTGNNYGYTF. The CDR3, as DNA: TGTGCCAGCAGTATAAGCGGGACAGGGAATAACTATGGCTACACCTTC.